The 3 T cell receptor beta chains below were found in one sample sequenced in a study of type 1 regulatory T cells (dated by TCRdb to the early 2020s). For sequencing, an Illumina MiSeq was employed. TCRdb ran its own pipeline on the public reads, namely fastp trimming at Q25 and MiXCR clone calling, and kept in-frame beta chains. Rows are combined by CDR3 protein, so each entry shows the most common genes and DNA. Recorded for this sample are about 97,000 distinct CDR3 sequences; around a third of them occurred a single time. The ten most abundant clones make up 2% to 2.5% of the sample. Sample: CD4+ T cells, either the whole sample or a sorted fraction (not recorded which). The receptors come from a human donor in good health.

The V gene is TRBV18, the J gene TRBJ2-7; D is unresolved. Between the trimmed V and J ends, which lost 1 base and 3 bases, there was a span of 7 bases. CDR3 length: 13 amino acids. CDR1 is KGHSH and CDR2 is LQKENI in the germline V gene. CDR3 sequence (DNA): TGTGCCAGCTCACCACTAGACCGCTACGAGCAGTACTTC. This translates into CASSPLDRYEQYF.

The genes are TRBV4-3 and TRBJ2-7; 7 positions match TRBD2. The CDR3 loop spans 13 amino acids. Germline V lookup: CDR1 LGHNA, CDR2 YSLEER. Trimming cost V 0 bases and J 7 bases; bases outside gene matches: 3. CDR3 in amino acids: CASSQEYGREQYF. The DNA of the CDR3 is TGCGCCAGCAGCCAAGAGTACGGGAGGGAGCAGTACTTC.

This clonotype was detected only a few times. The rearrangement uses TRBV20-1 and TRBJ2-7, with a tentative D call TRBD1 (5 bases). The CDR3 has 18 amino acids. Trimming took off 7 bases at V and 0 bases at J, with 28 bases between the two ends. Germline CDR1 and CDR2: DFQATT and SNEGSKA (reference sequence). DNA for the CDR3: TGCAGTGTTCGAGCACCAGGGATCGCCGCATTAAGCTCCTACGAGCAGTACTTC. Its translation is CSVRAPGIAALSSYEQYF.